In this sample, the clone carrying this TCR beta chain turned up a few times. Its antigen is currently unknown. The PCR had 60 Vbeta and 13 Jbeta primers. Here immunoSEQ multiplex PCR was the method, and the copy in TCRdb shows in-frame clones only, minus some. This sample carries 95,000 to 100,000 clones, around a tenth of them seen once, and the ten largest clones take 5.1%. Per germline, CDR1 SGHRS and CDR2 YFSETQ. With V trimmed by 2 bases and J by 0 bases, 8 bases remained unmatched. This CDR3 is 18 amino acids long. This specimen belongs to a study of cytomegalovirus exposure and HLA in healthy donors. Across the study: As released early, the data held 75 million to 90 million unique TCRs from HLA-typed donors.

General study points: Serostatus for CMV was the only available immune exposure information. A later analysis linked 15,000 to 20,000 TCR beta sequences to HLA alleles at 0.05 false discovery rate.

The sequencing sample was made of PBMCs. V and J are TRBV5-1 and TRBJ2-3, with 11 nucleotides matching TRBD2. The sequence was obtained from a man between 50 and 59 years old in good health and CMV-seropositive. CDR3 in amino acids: CASSLPLTSGVSTDTQYF. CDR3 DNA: TGCGCCAGCAGCTTACCCCTGACTAGCGGGGTTAGCACAGATACGCAGTATTTT. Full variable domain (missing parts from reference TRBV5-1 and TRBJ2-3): KAGVTQTPRYLIKTRGQQVTLSCSPISGHRSVSWYQQTPGQGLQFLFEYFSETQRNKGNFPGRFSGRQFSNSRSEMNVSTLELGDSALYLCASSLPLTSGVSTDTQYFGPGTRLTVL.